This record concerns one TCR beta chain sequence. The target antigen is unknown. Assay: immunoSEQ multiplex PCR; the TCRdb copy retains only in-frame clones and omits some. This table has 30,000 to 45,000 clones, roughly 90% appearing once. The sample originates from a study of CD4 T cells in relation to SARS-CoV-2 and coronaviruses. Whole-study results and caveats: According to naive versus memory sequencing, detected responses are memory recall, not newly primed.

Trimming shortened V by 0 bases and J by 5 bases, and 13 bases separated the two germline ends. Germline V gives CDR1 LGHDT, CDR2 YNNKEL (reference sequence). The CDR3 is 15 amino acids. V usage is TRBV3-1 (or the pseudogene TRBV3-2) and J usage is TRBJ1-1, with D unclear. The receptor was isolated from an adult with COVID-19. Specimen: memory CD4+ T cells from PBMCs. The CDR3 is CASSQDLARGTEAFF. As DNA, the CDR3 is TGTGCCAGCAGCCAAGATCTGGCGAGAGGGACTGAAGCTTTCTTT.